This T cell receptor beta chain derives from a study of blood T cell repertoires in COVID-19. Study background: COVID-19 samples collected from the United States, Italy and Spain covered acute and convalescent phases. Sources were T cells, B-cell-depleted T cells, or PBMCs; the material itself was cDNA or gDNA.

TCRdb keeps only in-frame clones here, not all; method: immunoSEQ multiplex PCR. The profile shows about 130,000 clones, around 78% of them singletons. The TCR was taken from a human donor in a cohort sampled during active COVID-19. The sequenced sample consisted of peripheral blood.

As DNA, the CDR3 is TGTGCCAGCAGTCCGACAGGGTTAGGCAAACTGTTTTTT. This codes for CASSPTGLGKLFF. The rearrangement links TRBV6-5 to TRBJ1-4; 7 nucleotides agree with TRBD1. CDR1 is MNHEY, CDR2 SVGAGI, per germline. This CDR3 region has 13 residues. J gave up 11 bases and V 5 bases, and 8 bases lay outside the gene matches.